The next 27 T cell receptor beta chains were all read from a single sample in a study of beta chain features in type 1 diabetes. What these receptors recognize is not known. General observations from the study: Shortening of TCRB CDR3s, moderate but significant, appeared in all four CD4+ subsets of Type 1 diabetes patients.

cDNA synthesis used the whole RNA isolate, giving expressed TCRB sequences. The method was immunoSEQ multiplex PCR; TCRdb's version includes in-frame clones alone and lacks a portion of them. Of some 640,000 clones in the sample, about 14% were seen once. The sequenced sample consisted of naive CD4+ T cells from blood. The receptors were sampled from a man aged 18-30 years with type 1 diabetes.

Notes on this clone: This specimen includes other DNA sequences encoding the same CDR3. J is TRBJ2-3 and V is TRBV4-3, with D perhaps TRBD1 or TRBD2 (5 bases each). V shed 1 base and J shed 6 bases, with 5 bases lying between them. Germline V CDR1 and CDR2: LGHNA, YSLEER. This CDR3 comprises 12 residues. CDR3 amino acids: CASSQGGDTQYF. The CDR3 bases are TGCGCCAGCAGCCAAGGGGGGGATACGCAGTATTTT.

The chain carries TRBV30 and TRBJ2-1; D is perhaps TRBD1 (6 bases). CDR3 length: 13 amino acids. V lost 1 base to trimming and J lost 10 bases, with 14 bases between them. Germline V gene data show CDR1 as GTSNPN and CDR2 as SVGIG (reference sequence). The CDR3 spells CAWSGTGLGEQFF. CDR3 coding DNA: TGTGCCTGGAGTGGAACAGGGTTAGGCGAGCAGTTCTTC. Supplemented by reference TRBV30 and TRBJ2-1, the full variable domain reads SQTIHQWPATLVQPVGSPLSLECTVEGTSNPNLYWYRQAAGRGLQLLFYSVGIGQISSEVPQNLSASRPQDRQFILSSKKLLLSDSGFYLCAWSGTGLGEQFFGPGTRLTVL.

CDR3: CAGQGAHGPQDTQYF. CDR3 coding DNA: TGTGCCGGTCAGGGGGCCCATGGGCCACAAGATACGCAGTATTTT. The chain employs TRBV10-3 and TRBJ2-3, with 8 nucleotides matching TRBD1. CDR1 and CDR2 from the germline V gene are ENHRY and SYGVKD. Trimming took 11 bases from V and 5 from J; bases not matched to a gene: 15. The CDR3 spans 15 residues.

A word on this clone: The sample carries other DNA sequences with the same CDR3. V usage is TRBV5-4 and J usage is TRBJ2-5; 9 nucleotides match TRBD1. With V trimmed by 4 bases and J by 4 bases, 5 bases remained unmatched. The CDR3 runs 14 residues. Germline-derived CDR1 and CDR2 are SGHNT and YYREEE (reference sequence). DNA of the CDR3: TGTGCCAGCAGCCTCGGGACAGGGATAGAGACCCAGTACTTC. Amino acid sequence: CASSLGTGIETQYF.

The chain couples TRBV28 to TRBJ1-4; 8 bases fit TRBD1. J gave up 17 bases and V 6 bases, and 8 bases lay outside the gene matches. CDR1 is MDHEN and CDR2 is SYDVKM in the germline V gene. The CDR3 runs 11 residues. In DNA form, the CDR3 reads TGTGCCAGCAGCTTCCGGACAGGGCTTTTTTTT. This gives the protein CASSFRTGLFF.

The chain is built from TRBV29-1 and TRBJ1-5; 11 positions match TRBD1. Germline CDR1 and CDR2: SQVTM and ANQGSEA. CDR3 length: 17 residues. Unmatched junction bases numbered 14, after V lost 4 bases and J lost 6 bases. The CDR3 is CSVADFGTGGSRQPQHF. CDR3 nucleotide sequence: TGCAGCGTTGCGGATTTCGGGACAGGGGGGTCACGTCAGCCCCAGCATTTT.

This clone was counted a few times. V usage is TRBV21-1 and J usage is TRBJ2-5; the table names TRBD2, a call not compared with the DNA. TRBV21-1 is noted as a pseudogene. The CDR3 is 15 residues long. CDR3 amino acids: CASSPRGPGGETQYF. DNA for the CDR3: TGTGCCAGCAGCCCCCGGGGCCCGGGGGGAGAGACCCAGTACTTC.

This chain joins TRBV5-6 and TRBJ2-2; D remains ambiguous. V shed 3 bases and J shed 4 bases, with 10 bases lying between them. The CDR3 runs 14 residues. CDR1 is SGHDT, CDR2 YYEEEE, per germline. The CDR3: CASSWARGTGELFF. CDR3 coding DNA: TGTGCCAGCAGCTGGGCTCGTGGCACCGGGGAGCTGTTTTTT.

This clone was found a few times. The V gene is TRBV7-2, the J gene TRBJ2-3; maybe TRBD1 (6 bases). Germline V gene lookup returns CDR1 SGHTA and CDR2 FQGNSA. With 5 bases removed from V and 3 bases from J, the gap between germline ends came to 21 bases. CDR3 length: 17 amino acids. In nucleotides, the CDR3 is TGTGCCAGCAGCCCCTATAATACAGGGTATCGGACAGATACGCAGTATTTT. Translating it yields CASSPYNTGYRTDTQYF.

The CDR3 reads CAWRQLAGDTDTQYF. The DNA for the CDR3 is TGTGCCTGGAGGCAACTAGCGGGGGACACAGATACGCAGTATTTT. The rearrangement links TRBV30 to TRBJ2-3, with 11 bases identical to TRBD2. CDR1 and CDR2 (germline): GTSNPN, SVGIG (reference sequence). Trimming removed 3 bases from V and 2 bases from J; junction bases left unmatched: 4. This CDR3 has 15 amino acids.

This clone has more than one count but fewer than ten. This chain links TRBV13 with TRBJ2-7, with 9 bases fitting TRBD2. Looked up from germline, CDR1 is PRHDT and CDR2 is FYEKMQ (reference sequence). The CDR3 is made up of 16 amino acids. V lost 4 bases and J lost 7; bases outside the gene matches: 14. The CDR3 DNA is TGTGCCAGCAGCTCCGCTCTTGTAGCGGGAGACGGTGAGCAGTACTTC. Its translation: CASSSALVAGDGEQYF.

This rearrangement joins TRBV10-3 to TRBJ2-1; 10 nucleotides line up with TRBD2. This CDR3 region has 16 residues. J gave up 6 bases and V 2 bases, and 7 bases lay outside the gene matches. Germline assignment: CDR1 ENHRY and CDR2 SYGVKD. CDR3 bases: TGTGCCATCAGTGAGCTAGCGGGGGCCCGGGGCAATGAGCAGTTCTTC. It is translated as CAISELAGARGNEQFF.

The V call is TRBV4-2, the J call TRBJ2-1; TRBD2 aligns across 10 bases. Germline V gene data show CDR1 as LGHNA and CDR2 as YNFKEQ. Losses at the gene ends were 0 bases for V and 8 bases for J; bases not matched to a gene: 13. This CDR3 region has 18 residues. The CDR3 spells CASSQDGEREGLIYEQFF. CDR3 DNA sequence: TGTGCCAGCAGCCAAGATGGGGAGCGGGAGGGGCTTATCTATGAGCAGTTCTTC.

This chain links TRBV10-3 with TRBJ2-1; no clear D gene. There are 14 residues in the CDR3. Germline V gene lookup returns CDR1 ENHRY and CDR2 SYGVKD. The ends were cut back, 4 bases at V and 0 bases at J, with 7 bases in the middle. CDR3 sequence: CAISGEPSYNEQFF. In DNA, the CDR3 is TGTGCCATCAGTGGTGAACCCTCCTACAATGAGCAGTTCTTC.

The chain employs TRBV19 and TRBJ2-1; TRBD2 aligns across 10 bases. CDR1 is LNHDA and CDR2 is SQIVND in the germline V gene (reference sequence). V lost 6 bases to trimming and J lost 1 base; unmatched junction nucleotides: 12. The CDR3 has 18 amino acids. CDR3 in DNA: TGTGCCAGTAGAAAGAATCGGGCTAGCGGGAGATCCTACAATGAGCAGTTCTTC. This translates into CASRKNRASGRSYNEQFF.

This clone was seen a few times. This sequence joins TRBV5-6 and TRBJ2-1; 9 bases are shared with TRBD2. Germline lookup yields CDR1 SGHDT and CDR2 YYEEEE. The CDR3 is 15 amino acids. J lost 4 bases, V lost 0 bases, and 2 bases had no gene match. CDR3 in DNA: TGTGCCAGCAGCTTGGGCCTAGCGGGATACAATGAGCAGTTCTTC. This sequence encodes CASSLGLAGYNEQFF.

This chain uses TRBV11-2 with TRBJ1-4; maybe TRBD1 (5 bases). The V end lost 0 bases, the J end lost 6 bases, and 11 bases lay between the germline ends. The CDR3 totals 15 residues. The germline CDR1 and CDR2 sequences are SGHAT and FQNNGV. The CDR3 sequence is CASSLESGGYEKLFF. The DNA for the CDR3 is TGTGCCAGCAGCTTAGAGTCGGGGGGTTATGAAAAACTGTTTTTT.

The rearrangement uses TRBV6-1 and TRBJ1-4; the D gene is possibly TRBD1 (6 bases). The ends were cut back, 6 bases at V and 7 bases at J, with 15 bases in the middle. The CDR3 runs 14 residues. Germline V gene data show CDR1 as MNHNS and CDR2 as SASEGT. CDR3 sequence: CASRSGHETEKLFF. The DNA for the CDR3 is TGTGCCAGCAGGTCGGGACACGAAACTGAAAAACTGTTTTTT.

V is TRBV6-1 and J is TRBJ1-5, with 7 bases aligning to TRBD1. The J segment lost 5 bases and the V segment lost 4 bases, leaving 2 bases of the junction unmatched. This CDR3 spans 13 amino acids. CDR1 MNHNS and CDR2 SASEGT come from the germline V gene. The CDR3 coding sequence is TGTGCCAGCAGTGTTGACAGGGATCAGCCCCAGCATTTT. This encodes CASSVDRDQPQHF.

On this clone: Other DNA sequences from this sample encode an identical CDR3 as well. The chain couples TRBV7-2 to TRBJ2-5; TRBD2 matches 12 bases. Per the germline V gene, CDR1 is SGHTA and CDR2 is FQGNSA. V trimming: 5 bases; J trimming: 4 bases; junction bases outside the gene matches: 2. CDR3 length: 14 amino acids. The CDR3 region is CASSQGLAGETQYF. The CDR3 DNA is TGTGCCAGCAGCCAGGGACTAGCGGGAGAGACCCAGTACTTC.

The chain links TRBV4-2 to TRBJ2-3; 8 positions agree with TRBD1. CDR1 and CDR2 from the germline V gene are LGHNA and YNFKEQ. The ends lost 2 bases at V and 5 bases at J; junction bases unmatched: 12. The CDR3 totals 17 residues. Written as DNA, the CDR3 is TGTGCCAGCAGCCAAAACGGACAGGGCCAGTCTAGAGATACGCAGTATTTT. The encoded protein is CASSQNGQGQSRDTQYF.

This clone was found once. Additional DNA sequences in this sample encode the identical CDR3. The chain couples TRBV7-2 to TRBJ2-3, with a tentative D call TRBD2 (6 bases). Germline CDR1 and CDR2: SGHTA and FQGNSA. There are 15 residues in the CDR3. The ends were cut back, 5 bases at V and 0 bases at J, with 12 bases in the middle. CDR3 loop: CASSRSGLSTDTQYF. Written as DNA, the CDR3 is TGTGCCAGCAGCCGTAGCGGCCTAAGCACAGATACGCAGTATTTT.

J is TRBJ1-5 and V is TRBV6-6; TRBD1 agrees at 9 bases. Per germline, CDR1 MNHNY and CDR2 SVGAGI (reference sequence). With 4 bases clipped from V and 3 bases from J, the junction kept 7 bases outside the gene matches. This CDR3 spans 16 amino acids. CDR3 sequence: CASSSLQGATNQPQHF. For the CDR3, the DNA is TGTGCCAGCAGTTCACTACAGGGGGCTACCAATCAGCCCCAGCATTTT.

This clone was seen more than once but under ten times. The CDR3 DNA reads TGTGCCAGCAGCCAAGACCGAGCAGGGAGGGAGGATCAGCCCCAGCATTTT. Residues: CASSQDRAGREDQPQHF. The chain is built from TRBV4-2 and TRBJ1-5, with D possibly being TRBD1 (5 bases). V shed 0 bases and J shed 5 bases, with 17 bases lying between them. This CDR3 comprises 17 residues. CDR1 and CDR2 (germline): LGHNA, YNFKEQ.

The J gene is TRBJ2-2, the V gene TRBV10-3; TRBD1 matches 7 bases. Trimming removed 7 bases from V and 2 bases from J; junction bases left unmatched: 7. Germline V gene data show CDR1 as ENHRY and CDR2 as SYGVKD. The CDR3 has 15 amino acids. The CDR3 reads CAIISGTANTGELFF. In DNA form, the CDR3 reads TGTGCCATCATTAGTGGGACAGCTAACACCGGGGAGCTGTTTTTT.

The chain recombines TRBV6-5 with TRBJ2-3; D tentatively fits TRBD1 or TRBD2 (6 bases each). In germline, CDR1 is MNHEY, CDR2 SVGAGI. V was pared by 8 bases and J by 11 bases, with 17 bases between. The CDR3 totals 12 residues. The CDR3 DNA follows: TGTGCCAGCTCACAGGGAAGGCGGGGGCAGTATTTT. Amino acids: CASSQGRRGQYF.

This clone was observed a few times. CDR3 in amino acids: CASSTGDNQPQHF. CDR3 nucleotides: TGTGCCAGCAGTACGGGGGACAATCAGCCCCAGCATTTT. This chain connects TRBV2 to TRBJ1-5; D perhaps matches TRBD1 (5 bases). Trimming took 5 bases from V and 3 from J, leaving 8 bases between them. Germline V gene sequence: CDR1 SNHLY, CDR2 FYNNEI. The CDR3 is 13 amino acids.